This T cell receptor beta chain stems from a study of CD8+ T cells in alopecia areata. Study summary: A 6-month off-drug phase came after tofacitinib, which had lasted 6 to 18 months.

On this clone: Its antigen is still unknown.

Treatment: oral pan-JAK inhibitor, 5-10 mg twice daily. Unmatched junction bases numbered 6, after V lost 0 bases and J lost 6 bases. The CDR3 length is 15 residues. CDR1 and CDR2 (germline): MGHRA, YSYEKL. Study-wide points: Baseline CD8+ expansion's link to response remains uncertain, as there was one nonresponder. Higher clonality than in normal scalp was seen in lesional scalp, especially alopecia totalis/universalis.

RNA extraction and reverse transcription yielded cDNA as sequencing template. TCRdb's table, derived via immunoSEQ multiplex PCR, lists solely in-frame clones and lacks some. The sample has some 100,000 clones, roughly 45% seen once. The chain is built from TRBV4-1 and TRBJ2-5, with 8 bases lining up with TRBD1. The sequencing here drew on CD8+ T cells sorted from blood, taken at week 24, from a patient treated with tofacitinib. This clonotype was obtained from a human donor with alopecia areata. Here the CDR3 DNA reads TGCGCCAGCAGCCAAGATCCCGACAGGGGTAAGACCCAGTACTTC. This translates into CASSQDPDRGKTQYF.